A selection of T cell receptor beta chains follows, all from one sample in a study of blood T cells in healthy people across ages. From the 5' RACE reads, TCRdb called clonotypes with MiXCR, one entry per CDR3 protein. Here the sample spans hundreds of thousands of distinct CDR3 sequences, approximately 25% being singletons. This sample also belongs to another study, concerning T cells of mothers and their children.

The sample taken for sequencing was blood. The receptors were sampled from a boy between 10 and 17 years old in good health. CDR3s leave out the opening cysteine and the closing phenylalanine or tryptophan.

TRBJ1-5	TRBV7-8	ASSLVGVTNQPQH
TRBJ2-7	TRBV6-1	ASSLSGTLMSPYEQY
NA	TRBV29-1	SVGTGGYRNNEQF
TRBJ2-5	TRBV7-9	ASSSRRLAEQETQY
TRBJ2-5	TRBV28	ASRAQGETQY
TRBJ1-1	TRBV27	ASSWGGMGTEAF
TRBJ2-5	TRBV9	ASSNRDSPGETQY
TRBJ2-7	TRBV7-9	ASSEGPSSYEQY
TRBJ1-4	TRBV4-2	ASNSQGVYSPEPEKLF
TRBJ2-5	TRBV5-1	ASSEAPGPGETQY
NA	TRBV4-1	ASSQGQGLASEQY
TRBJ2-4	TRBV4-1	ASSQESRGNIQY
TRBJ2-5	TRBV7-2	ASSTSLAGGKETQY
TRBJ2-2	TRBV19	ASSPQMNTGELF
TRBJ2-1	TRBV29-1	SVTTFSYNEQF
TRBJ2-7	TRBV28	ASSNTYSYEQY
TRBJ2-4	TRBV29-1	SVEVRDSKNIQY
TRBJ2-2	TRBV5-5	ASSWNRDRDSGELF
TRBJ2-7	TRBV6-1	ASSEYRTLYEQY
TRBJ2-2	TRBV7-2	AGSLSSGANTGELF
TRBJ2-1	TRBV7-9	ASTGLAGGYNEQF
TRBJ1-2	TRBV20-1	SASALAASNYGYT
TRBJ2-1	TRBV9	ASSGQGPGGNEQF
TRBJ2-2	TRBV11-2	ASSQRGEEGGELF
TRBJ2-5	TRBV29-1	SVRQGGSRETQY
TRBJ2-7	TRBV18	ASSPPDRLYEQY
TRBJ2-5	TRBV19	ASSPGLAGAPVETQY